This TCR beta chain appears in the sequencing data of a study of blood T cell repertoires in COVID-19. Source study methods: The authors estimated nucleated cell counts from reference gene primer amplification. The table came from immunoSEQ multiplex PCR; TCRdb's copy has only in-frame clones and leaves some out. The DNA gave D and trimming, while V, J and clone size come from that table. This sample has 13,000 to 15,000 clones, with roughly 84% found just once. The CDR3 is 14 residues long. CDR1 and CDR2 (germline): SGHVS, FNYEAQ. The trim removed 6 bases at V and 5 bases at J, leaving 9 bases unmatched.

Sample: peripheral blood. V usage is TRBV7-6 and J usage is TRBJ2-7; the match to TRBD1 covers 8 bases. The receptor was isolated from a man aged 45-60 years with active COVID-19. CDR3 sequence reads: CASRPGRGLNEQYF. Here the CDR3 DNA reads TGTGCCAGCAGGCCTGGCAGGGGGCTCAACGAGCAGTACTTC. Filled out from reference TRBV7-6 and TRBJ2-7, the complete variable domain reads GAGVSQSPRYKVTKRGQDVALRCDPISGHVSLYWYRQALGQGPEFLTYFNYEAQQDKSGLPNDRFSAERPEGSISTLTIQRTEQRDSAMYRCASRPGRGLNEQYFGPGTRLTVT.